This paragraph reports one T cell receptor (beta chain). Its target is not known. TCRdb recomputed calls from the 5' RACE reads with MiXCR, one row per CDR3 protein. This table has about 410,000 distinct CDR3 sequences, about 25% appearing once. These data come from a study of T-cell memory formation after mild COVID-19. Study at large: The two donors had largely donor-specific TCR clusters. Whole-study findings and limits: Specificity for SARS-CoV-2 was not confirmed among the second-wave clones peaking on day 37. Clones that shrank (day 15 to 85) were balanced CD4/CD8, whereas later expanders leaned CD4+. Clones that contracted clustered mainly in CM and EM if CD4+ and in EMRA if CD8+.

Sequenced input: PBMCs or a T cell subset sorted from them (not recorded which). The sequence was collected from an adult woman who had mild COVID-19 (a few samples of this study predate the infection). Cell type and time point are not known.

This CDR3 reads CACGTRMYYEQYF. The CDR3 DNA follows: TGTGCCTGCGGGACCAGAATGTACTACGAGCAGTACTTC. The chain employs TRBV30 and TRBJ2-7, with D perhaps being TRBD1 or TRBD2 (5 bases each). Per germline, CDR1 GTSNPN and CDR2 SVGIG (reference sequence). Between the trimmed V and J ends, which lost 6 bases and 3 bases, there was a span of 15 bases. The CDR3 has 13 residues.